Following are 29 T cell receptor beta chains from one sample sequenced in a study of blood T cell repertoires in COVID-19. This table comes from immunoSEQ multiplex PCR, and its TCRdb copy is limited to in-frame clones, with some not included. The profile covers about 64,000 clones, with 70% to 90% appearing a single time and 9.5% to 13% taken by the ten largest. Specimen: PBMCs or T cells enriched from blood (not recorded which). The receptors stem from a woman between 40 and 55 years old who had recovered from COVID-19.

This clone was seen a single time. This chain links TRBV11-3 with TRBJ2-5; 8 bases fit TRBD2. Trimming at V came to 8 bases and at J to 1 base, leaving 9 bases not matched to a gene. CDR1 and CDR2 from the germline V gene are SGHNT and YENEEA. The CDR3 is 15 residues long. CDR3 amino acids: CASARGGNPQETQYF. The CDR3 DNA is TGTGCCAGCGCTCGGGGGGGCAATCCCCAAGAGACCCAGTACTTC.

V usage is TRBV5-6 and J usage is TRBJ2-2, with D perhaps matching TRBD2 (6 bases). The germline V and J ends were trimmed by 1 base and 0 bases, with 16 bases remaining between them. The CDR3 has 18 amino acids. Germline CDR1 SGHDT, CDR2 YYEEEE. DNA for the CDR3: TGTGCCAGCAGCTTGTGGGGAGGCGGGGCCTCGAACACCGGGGAGCTGTTTTTT. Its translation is CASSLWGGGASNTGELFF. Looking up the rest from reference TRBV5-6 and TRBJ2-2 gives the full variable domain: DAGVTQSPTHLIKTRGQQVTLRCSPKSGHDTVSWYQQALGQGPQFIFQYYEEEERQRGNFPDRFSGHQFPNYSSELNVNALLLGDSALYLCASSLWGGGASNTGELFFGEGSRLTVL.

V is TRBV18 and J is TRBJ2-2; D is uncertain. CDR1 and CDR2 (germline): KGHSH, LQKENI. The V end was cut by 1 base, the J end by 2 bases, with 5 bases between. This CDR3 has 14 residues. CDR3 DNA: TGTGCCAGCTCACCACTCAGTAACACCGGGGAGCTGTTTTTT. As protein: CASSPLSNTGELFF.

This chain's CDR3 is CASSASGGGQETQYF. CDR3 DNA sequence: TGTGCCAGCAGCGCTAGCGGGGGGGGTCAAGAGACCCAGTACTTC. This chain uses TRBV9 with TRBJ2-5; 12 bases map to TRBD2. The CDR3 runs 15 residues. CDR1 and CDR2 from the germline V gene are SGDLS and YYNGEE. V lost 3 bases and J lost 2; bases outside the gene matches: 2.

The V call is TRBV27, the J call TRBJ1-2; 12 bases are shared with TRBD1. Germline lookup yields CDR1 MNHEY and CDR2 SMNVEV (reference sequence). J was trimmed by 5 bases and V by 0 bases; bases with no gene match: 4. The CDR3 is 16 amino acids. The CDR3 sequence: CASSLSGTGGGYGYTF. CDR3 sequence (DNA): TGTGCCAGCAGTTTATCCGGGACAGGGGGCGGTTATGGCTACACCTTC.

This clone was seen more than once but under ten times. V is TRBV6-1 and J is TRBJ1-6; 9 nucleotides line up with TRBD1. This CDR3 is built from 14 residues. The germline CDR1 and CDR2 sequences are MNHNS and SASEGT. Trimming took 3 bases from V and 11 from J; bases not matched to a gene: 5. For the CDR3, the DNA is TGTGCCAGCAGTGACACAGGGGGCGGCGCACCCCTCCACTTT. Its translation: CASSDTGGGAPLHF.

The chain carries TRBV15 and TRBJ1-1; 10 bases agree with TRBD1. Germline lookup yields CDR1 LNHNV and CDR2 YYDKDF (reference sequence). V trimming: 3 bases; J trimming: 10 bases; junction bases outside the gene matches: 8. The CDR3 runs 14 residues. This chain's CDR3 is CATSSDGQGVRAFF. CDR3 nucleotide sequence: TGTGCCACCAGCAGTGATGGACAGGGGGTTCGAGCTTTCTTT.

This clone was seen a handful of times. The CDR3 here is CASSSDNSPLHF. The CDR3 coding sequence is TGTGCCAGCAGTTCCGATAATTCACCCCTCCACTTT. V gene TRBV6-5 combines with J gene TRBJ1-6; D gene unclear. The CDR3 has 12 amino acids. Germline CDR1 is MNHEY and CDR2 is SVGAGI. V gave up 4 bases and J gave up 5 bases, with 3 bases separating them.

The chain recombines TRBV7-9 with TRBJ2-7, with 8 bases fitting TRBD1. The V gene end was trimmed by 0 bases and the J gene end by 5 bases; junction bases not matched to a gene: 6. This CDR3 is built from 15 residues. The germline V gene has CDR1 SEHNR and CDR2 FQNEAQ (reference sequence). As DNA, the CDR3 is TGTGCCAGCAGCTTAGCGACAGGGGCTAGAAACGAGCAGTACTTC. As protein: CASSLATGARNEQYF.

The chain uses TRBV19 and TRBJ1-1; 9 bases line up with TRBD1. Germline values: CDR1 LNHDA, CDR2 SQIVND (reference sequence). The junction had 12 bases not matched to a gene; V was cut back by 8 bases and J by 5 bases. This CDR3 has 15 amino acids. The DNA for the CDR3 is TGTGCCAGTGGAACACAGGGGGCTTGGTTTACTGAAGCTTTCTTT. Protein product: CASGTQGAWFTEAFF.

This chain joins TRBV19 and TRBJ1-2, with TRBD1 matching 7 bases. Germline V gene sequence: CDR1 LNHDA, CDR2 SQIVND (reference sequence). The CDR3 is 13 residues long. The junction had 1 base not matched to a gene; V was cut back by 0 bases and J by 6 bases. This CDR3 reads CASSIDRGDGYTF. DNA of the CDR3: TGTGCCAGTAGTATAGACAGGGGGGATGGCTACACCTTC.

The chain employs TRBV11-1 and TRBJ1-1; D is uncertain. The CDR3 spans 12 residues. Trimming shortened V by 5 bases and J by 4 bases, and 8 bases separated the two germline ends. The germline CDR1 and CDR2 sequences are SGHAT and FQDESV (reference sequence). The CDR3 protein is CASSLRVTEAFF. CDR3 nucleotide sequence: TGTGCCAGCAGCCTTAGAGTCACTGAAGCTTTCTTT.

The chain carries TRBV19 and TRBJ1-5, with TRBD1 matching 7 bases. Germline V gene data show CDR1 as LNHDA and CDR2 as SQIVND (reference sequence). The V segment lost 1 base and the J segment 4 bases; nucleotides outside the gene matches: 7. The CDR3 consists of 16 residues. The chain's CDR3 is CASSIGGGGPNQPQHF. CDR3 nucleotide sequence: TGTGCCAGTAGTATAGGAGGAGGGGGCCCTAATCAGCCCCAGCATTTT.

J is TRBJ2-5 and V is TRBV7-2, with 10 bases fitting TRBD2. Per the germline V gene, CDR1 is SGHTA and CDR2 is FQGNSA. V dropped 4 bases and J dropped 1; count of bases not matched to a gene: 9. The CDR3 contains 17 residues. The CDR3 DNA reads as TGTGCCAGCAGCTGGGCTAGCGGGGGAGGTGGCCAAGAGACCCAGTACTTC. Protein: CASSWASGGGGQETQYF.

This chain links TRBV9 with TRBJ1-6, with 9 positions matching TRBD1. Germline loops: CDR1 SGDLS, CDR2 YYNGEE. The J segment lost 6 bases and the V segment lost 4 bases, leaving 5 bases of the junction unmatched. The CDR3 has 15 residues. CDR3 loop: CASSIRDRANSPLHF. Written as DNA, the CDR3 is TGTGCCAGCAGCATCCGGGACAGGGCTAATTCACCCCTCCACTTT.

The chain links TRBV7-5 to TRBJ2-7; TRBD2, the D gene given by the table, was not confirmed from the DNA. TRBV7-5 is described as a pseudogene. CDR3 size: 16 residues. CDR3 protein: CARSLARGANSYEQYF. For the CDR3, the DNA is TGTGCCAGAAGCTTAGCGCGCGGGGCCAACTCCTACGAGCAGTACTTC.

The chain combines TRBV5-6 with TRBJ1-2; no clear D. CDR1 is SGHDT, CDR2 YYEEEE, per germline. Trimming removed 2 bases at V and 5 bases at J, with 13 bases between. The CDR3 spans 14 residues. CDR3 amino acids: CASSLEQTSYGYTF. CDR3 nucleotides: TGTGCCAGCAGCTTAGAACAGACCTCTTATGGCTACACCTTC.

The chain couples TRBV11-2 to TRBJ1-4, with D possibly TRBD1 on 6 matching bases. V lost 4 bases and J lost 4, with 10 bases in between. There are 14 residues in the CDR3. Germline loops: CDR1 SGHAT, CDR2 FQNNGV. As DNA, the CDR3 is TGTGCCAGCAGCTCTGGACAGCATAATGAAAAACTGTTTTTT. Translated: CASSSGQHNEKLFF. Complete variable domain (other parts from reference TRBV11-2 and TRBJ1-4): EAGVAQSPRYKIIEKRQSVAFWCNPISGHATLYWYQQILGQGPKLLIQFQNNGVVDDSQLPKDRFSAERLKGVDSTLKIQPAKLEDSAVYLCASSSGQHNEKLFFGSGTQLSVL.

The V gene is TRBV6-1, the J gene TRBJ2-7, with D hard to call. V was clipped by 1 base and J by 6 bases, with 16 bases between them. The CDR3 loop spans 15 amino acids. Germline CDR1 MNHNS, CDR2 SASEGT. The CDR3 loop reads CASSEGRLFPSEQYF. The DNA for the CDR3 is TGTGCCAGCAGTGAAGGCCGGTTGTTTCCTTCCGAGCAGTACTTC.

CDR3 protein: CASSQRVVLAGGLTGELFF. The CDR3 region has the DNA TGTGCCAGCAGCCAACGGGTGGTCCTAGCGGGGGGCCTAACCGGGGAGCTGTTTTTT. The chain recombines TRBV4-2 with TRBJ2-2; 11 bases are shared with TRBD2. The CDR3 is 19 amino acids. The germline V gene encodes CDR1 LGHNA and CDR2 YNFKEQ. Trimming took 2 bases from V and 5 from J; bases not matched to a gene: 13.

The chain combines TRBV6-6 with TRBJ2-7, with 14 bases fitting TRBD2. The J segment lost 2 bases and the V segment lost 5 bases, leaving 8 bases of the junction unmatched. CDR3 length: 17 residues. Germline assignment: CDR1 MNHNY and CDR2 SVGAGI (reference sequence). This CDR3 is CASSLLGLAGGAYEQYF. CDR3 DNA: TGTGCCAGCAGTCTGTTAGGACTAGCGGGGGGAGCCTACGAGCAGTACTTC.

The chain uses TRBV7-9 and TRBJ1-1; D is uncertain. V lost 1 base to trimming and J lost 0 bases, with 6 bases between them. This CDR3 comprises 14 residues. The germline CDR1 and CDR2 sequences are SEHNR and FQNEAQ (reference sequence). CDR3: CASSLGHMNTEAFF. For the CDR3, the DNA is TGTGCCAGCAGCTTAGGACACATGAACACTGAAGCTTTCTTT.

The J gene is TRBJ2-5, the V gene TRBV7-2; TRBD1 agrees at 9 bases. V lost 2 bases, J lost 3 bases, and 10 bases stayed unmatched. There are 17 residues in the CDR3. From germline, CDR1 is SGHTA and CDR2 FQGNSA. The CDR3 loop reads CASSLKPRTGVEETQYF. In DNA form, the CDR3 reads TGTGCCAGCAGCTTAAAGCCAAGGACAGGGGTTGAAGAGACCCAGTACTTC.

This CDR3 reads CASSPDRDHYGYTF. DNA for the CDR3: TGTGCCAGCTCACCGGACAGGGACCACTATGGCTACACCTTC. The chain recombines TRBV18 with TRBJ1-2; TRBD1 matches at 8 bases. Germline CDR1 and CDR2: KGHSH and LQKENI. V was pared by 3 bases and J by 3 bases, with 3 bases of the junction left unmatched. The CDR3 contains 14 residues.

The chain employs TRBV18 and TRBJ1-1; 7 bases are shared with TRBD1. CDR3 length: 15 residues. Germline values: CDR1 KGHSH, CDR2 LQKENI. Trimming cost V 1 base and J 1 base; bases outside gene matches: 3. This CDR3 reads CASSPQGQTNTEAFF. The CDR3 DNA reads TGTGCCAGCTCACCACAGGGACAGACGAACACTGAAGCTTTCTTT.

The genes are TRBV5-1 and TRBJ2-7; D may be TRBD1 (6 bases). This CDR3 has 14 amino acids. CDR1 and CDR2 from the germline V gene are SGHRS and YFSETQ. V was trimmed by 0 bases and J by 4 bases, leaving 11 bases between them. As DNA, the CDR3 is TGCGCCAGCAGCTTGGAACAGGGTGGGTACGAGCAGTACTTC. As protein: CASSLEQGGYEQYF.

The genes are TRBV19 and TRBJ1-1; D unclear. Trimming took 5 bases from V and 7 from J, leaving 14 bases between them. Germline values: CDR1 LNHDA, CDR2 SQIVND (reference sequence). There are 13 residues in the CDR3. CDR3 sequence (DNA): TGTGCCAGTAGTCCCTCCCCCAACTTTGAAGCTTTCTTT. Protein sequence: CASSPSPNFEAFF. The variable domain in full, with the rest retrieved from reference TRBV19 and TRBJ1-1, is DGGITQSPKYLFRKEGQNVTLSCEQNLNHDAMYWYRQDPGQGLRLIYYSQIVNDFQKGDIAEGYSVSREKKESFPLTVTSAQKNPTAFYLCASSPSPNFEAFFGQGTRLTVV.

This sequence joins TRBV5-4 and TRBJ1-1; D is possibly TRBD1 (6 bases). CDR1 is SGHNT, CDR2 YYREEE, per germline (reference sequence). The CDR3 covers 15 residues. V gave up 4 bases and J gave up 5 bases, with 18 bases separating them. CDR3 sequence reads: CASSQGGGRYTEAFF. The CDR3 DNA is TGTGCCAGCAGCCAAGGGGGGGGGCGATATACTGAAGCTTTCTTT.

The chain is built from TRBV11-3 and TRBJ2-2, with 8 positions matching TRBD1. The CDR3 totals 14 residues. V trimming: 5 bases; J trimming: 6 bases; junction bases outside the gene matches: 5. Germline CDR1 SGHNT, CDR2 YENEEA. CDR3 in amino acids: CASSDRGFPGELFF. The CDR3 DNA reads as TGTGCCAGCAGCGACAGGGGTTTCCCCGGGGAGCTGTTTTTT.